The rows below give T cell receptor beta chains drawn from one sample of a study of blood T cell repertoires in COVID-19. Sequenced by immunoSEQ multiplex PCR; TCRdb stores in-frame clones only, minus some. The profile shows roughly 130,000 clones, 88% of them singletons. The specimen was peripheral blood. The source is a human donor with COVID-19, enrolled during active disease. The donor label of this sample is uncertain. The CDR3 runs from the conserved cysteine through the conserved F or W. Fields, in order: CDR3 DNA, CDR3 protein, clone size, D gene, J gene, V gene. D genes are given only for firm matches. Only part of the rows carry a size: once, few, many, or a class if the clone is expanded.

TGTGCCACCGAGAGGTCAGGGAAAAACATTCAGTACTTC | CATERSGKNIQYF | NA | NA | TRBJ2-4 | TRBV6-5
TGTGCCAGCAGCATCGGGGGTGCCCGTACGGCTTTCTTT | CASSIGGARTAFF | NA | NA | TRBJ1-1 | TRBV7-2
TGCGCCAGCACCCCGGGTGCGGGTGGAAACACCATATATTTT | CASTPGAGGNTIYF | NA | NA | TRBJ1-3 | TRBV5-1
TGCGCCAGCAGCCCGCACGACCGGGTTGGTACCGGGGAGCTGTTTTTT | CASSPHDRVGTGELFF | once | NA | TRBJ2-2 | TRBV5-1
TGTGCCAGTAGTATGTCTATGAACACTGAAGCTTTCTTT | CASSMSMNTEAFF | NA | NA | TRBJ1-1 | TRBV19
TGTGCCAGCAGCTTGTGGGCCGAAGTCTCTGGAAACACCATATATTTT | CASSLWAEVSGNTIYF | NA | NA | TRBJ1-3 | TRBV5-5
TGTGCCAGCAGACCGACTAGCGGGGGCCTCGATACGCAGTATTTT | CASRPTSGGLDTQYF | once | TRBD2 | TRBJ2-3 | TRBV4-2
TGTGCCAGTAACTTCGACGCCCGAGGCACCTACGAGCAGTACTTC | CASNFDARGTYEQYF | NA | NA | TRBJ2-7 | TRBV19
TGTGCCAGCCGGGGGGCCGGGGGCTACACCTTC | CASRGAGGYTF | NA | NA | TRBJ1-2 | TRBV6-5
TGTGCCAGCAGCCGGACAGGGGCGGGAGAGACCCAGTACTTC | CASSRTGAGETQYF | once | TRBD1 | TRBJ2-5 | TRBV3-1/TRBV3-2
TGTGCCAGCAGCCTCCGGACAGGGGGCGGCACTGAAGCTTTCTTT | CASSLRTGGGTEAFF | many | TRBD1 | TRBJ1-1 | TRBV3-1/TRBV3-2
TGTGCCAGCAGCTTGTCGGGGGGCCAAGAGACCCAGTACTTC | CASSLSGGQETQYF | NA | TRBD2 | TRBJ2-5 | TRBV7-7
TGTGCCACACGACTAGCGGGGTACAATGAGCAGTTCTTC | CATRLAGYNEQFF | NA | TRBD2 | TRBJ2-1 | TRBV13
TGTGCCAGCAGCCACCCCGGGACAGGGTATTCCGAGGAAATCTTC | CASSHPGTGYSEEIF | NA | TRBD1 | TRBJ2-1 | TRBV7-9
TGTGCCAGCAGCTTCTCGAGAAACACCGGGGAGCTGTTTTTT | CASSFSRNTGELFF | NA | NA | TRBJ2-2 | TRBV11-3
TGTGCCAGCAGCGTAGACAGGGGGACCTACAATGAGCAGTTCTTC | CASSVDRGTYNEQFF | NA | TRBD1 | TRBJ2-1 | TRBV9
TGTGCCAGCAGCTTAGGGGGGGGCAGGGGCGGTGGATTTTCACCCCTCCACTTT | CASSLGGGRGGGFSPLHF | NA | NA | TRBJ1-6 | TRBV7-6
TGTGCCAGTAGAAACCCAGGGGGCGCCTATGGCTACACCTTC | CASRNPGGAYGYTF | NA | TRBD1 | TRBJ1-2 | TRBV19
TGTGCCATCAGTCCGGGACAGGGGGTGGGGGACACTGAAGCTTTCTTT | CAISPGQGVGDTEAFF | NA | TRBD1 | TRBJ1-1 | TRBV10-3
TGCGCCAGCAGCCTCGAGGTTGCCGGAGACTACTCTGGAAACACCATATATTTT | CASSLEVAGDYSGNTIYF | NA | NA | TRBJ1-3 | TRBV4-1
TGTGCCAGCAGTTACGCGCCGACAGTTGGATACGAGCAGTACTTC | CASSYAPTVGYEQYF | NA | NA | TRBJ2-7 | TRBV6-5
TGTGCCAGCAGCCAAGATGGCGGGACGGCCTCCCAGCCCCAGCATTTT | CASSQDGGTASQPQHF | NA | NA | TRBJ1-5 | TRBV3-1/TRBV3-2
TGTGCCAGCAGCTTAGCGGTCGGTTCAGAGGGATCACCCCTCCACTTT | CASSLAVGSEGSPLHF | few | NA | TRBJ1-6 | TRBV7-6
TGTGCCAGCAGTGTCCTCCAGGGGACTAGGCGCCCCGGGGAGCTGTTTTTT | CASSVLQGTRRPGELFF | once | TRBD2 | TRBJ2-2 | TRBV6-1
TGTGCCAGCCGGGACAGGGGAACTACTGGAAACACCATATATTTT | CASRDRGTTGNTIYF | NA | TRBD1 | TRBJ1-3 | TRBV19
TGTGCCAGCAGCCACCCCGGGACAGGGTATGACTATGGCTACACCTTC | CASSHPGTGYDYGYTF | NA | TRBD1 | TRBJ1-2 | TRBV11-3
TGCGCCAGCAGCCAAGCTGGCCCTCTGTACACAGATACGCAGTATTTT | CASSQAGPLYTDTQYF | NA | NA | TRBJ2-3 | TRBV4-1
TGTGCCAGCAGCCAGGGGGCCTACTACGAGCAGTACTTC | CASSQGAYYEQYF | NA | TRBD1 | TRBJ2-7 | TRBV5-6
TGTGCCAGCAGCTTCGCCGAGACAGGGGGTGGCTACACCTTC | CASSFAETGGGYTF | NA | TRBD1 | TRBJ1-2 | TRBV7-9
TGCGCCAGCAGCTTGGCCGGGGGGATCGACGAAGCTTTCTTT | CASSLAGGIDEAFF | NA | NA | TRBJ1-1 | TRBV5-1
TGTGCCAGTAGTATTGAAAGGGGGACCGGGGAGCTGTTTTTT | CASSIERGTGELFF | NA | NA | TRBJ2-2 | TRBV19
TGTGCCAGCACCCCCCGGGGGCAAGAGACCCAGTACTTC | CASTPRGQETQYF | NA | NA | TRBJ2-5 | TRBV6-5
TGTGCCAGCAGTTTTAGGCGCGGGGGGGGTTACGAGCAGTACTTC | CASSFRRGGGYEQYF | NA | TRBD2 | TRBJ2-7 | TRBV6-5
TGCGCCACCGCGCACAGGGGGCTGGTAAACTATGGCTACACCTTC | CATAHRGLVNYGYTF | few | TRBD1 | TRBJ1-2 | TRBV10-2
TGCGCCAGCAGCTTGGATGGGGCTGACTATGGCTACACCTTC | CASSLDGADYGYTF | NA | NA | TRBJ1-2 | TRBV5-1
TGCGCCAGCAGCCAAGTCCCAGCGGGAGCGCAAGAGACCCAGTACTTC | CASSQVPAGAQETQYF | NA | TRBD2 | TRBJ2-5 | TRBV4-1
TGTGCCAGTAGCAAAAGAGGGGGAGCGCAAGAGACCCAGTACTTC | CASSKRGGAQETQYF | NA | NA | TRBJ2-5 | TRBV19
TGTGCTAGTGGTTCGGCGGTCAGCACAGATACGCAGTATTTT | CASGSAVSTDTQYF | NA | NA | TRBJ2-3 | TRBV12-5
TGCGCCAGCAGCTTGGGGTCTACAGGGCACGGCTCTGGAAACACCATATATTTT | CASSLGSTGHGSGNTIYF | NA | NA | TRBJ1-3 | TRBV5-1
TGTGCCAGCAGCTTGGAAGGGGTCGAGCAGTACTTC | CASSLEGVEQYF | NA | NA | TRBJ2-7 | TRBV5-6
TGCGCCAGCAGCTTTAGTCCGAGACGGACAAACTATGGCTACACCTTC | CASSFSPRRTNYGYTF | NA | NA | TRBJ1-2 | TRBV5-1
TGCGCCAGCAGCTTGGTGGGACAGAAATACAATGAGCAGTTCTTC | CASSLVGQKYNEQFF | NA | TRBD1 | TRBJ2-1 | TRBV5-1
TGCGCCAGCAGTGAGCGACATAACTATGGCTACACCTTC | CASSERHNYGYTF | NA | NA | TRBJ1-2 | TRBV10-2
TGTGCCAGCAGTGAAGTGCGGGTGGATACGCAGTATTTT | CASSEVRVDTQYF | NA | NA | TRBJ2-3 | TRBV6-1
TGCGCCAGCAGCCAAGGAGATGCGGGGTACAATGAGCAGTTCTTC | CASSQGDAGYNEQFF | NA | NA | TRBJ2-1 | TRBV4-1